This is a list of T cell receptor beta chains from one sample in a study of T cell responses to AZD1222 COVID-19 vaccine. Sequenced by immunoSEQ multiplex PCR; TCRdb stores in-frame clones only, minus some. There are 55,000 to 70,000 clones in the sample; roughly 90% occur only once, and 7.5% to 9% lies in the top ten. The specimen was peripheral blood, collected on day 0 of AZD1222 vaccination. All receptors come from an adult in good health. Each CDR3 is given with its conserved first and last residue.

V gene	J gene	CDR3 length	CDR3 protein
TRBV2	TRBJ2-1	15	CASSDKTSGRYEQFF
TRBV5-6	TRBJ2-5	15	CASNLIADSQETQYF
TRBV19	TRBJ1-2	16	CASSISQGPYNYGYTF
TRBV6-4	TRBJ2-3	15	CASSTGTGGTDTQYF
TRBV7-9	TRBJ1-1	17	CASSLGRGTGYYTEAFF
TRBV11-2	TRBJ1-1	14	CASTPTTGGYEAFF
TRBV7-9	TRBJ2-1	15	CASSFTSGTGNEQFF
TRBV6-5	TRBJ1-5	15	CASSYSRGGNQPQHF
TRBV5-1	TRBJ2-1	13	CASSLGGTIHNFF
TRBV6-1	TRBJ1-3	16	CASSEGPTASGNTIYF
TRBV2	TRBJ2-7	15	CASRATAAEGSEQYF
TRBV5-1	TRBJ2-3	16	CASSLVPGLAGDTQYF
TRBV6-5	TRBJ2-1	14	CASSGTSGNNEQFF
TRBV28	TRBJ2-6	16	CASRGGETSGANVLTF
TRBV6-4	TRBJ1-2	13	CASSDSGGRGYTF